This TCR beta chain is from a study of blood T cell repertoires in COVID-19. Across the study: Acute and convalescent COVID-19 specimens originated in the United States, Italy and Spain.

Original data processing: Reference gene primer amplification gave estimated nucleated cell counts. The assay was immunoSEQ multiplex PCR, and TCRdb's table has in-frame clones only and misses some. D and trimming were read from the DNA, whereas the V and J calls and clone size are those reported in that table. The table includes over 120,000 clones, 80% detected once. This CDR3 spans 11 amino acids. From germline, CDR1 is MNHEY and CDR2 SMNVEV (reference sequence). V lost 2 bases, J lost 5 bases, and 4 bases lay in between. Sequenced sample: peripheral blood. This receptor was obtained from a man between 65 and 80 years old who had recovered from COVID-19. J is TRBJ2-7 and V is TRBV27, with D hard to call. The CDR3 sequence: CASSLGHEQYF. In DNA form, the CDR3 reads TGTGCCAGCAGTTTAGGGCACGAGCAGTACTTC.